The rows below give T cell receptor beta chains drawn from one sample of a study of blood T cell repertoires in COVID-19. Data came from immunoSEQ multiplex PCR; TCRdb stores just in-frame clones and leaves some out. Of about 180,000 clones in the sample, over 75% were seen once. Sequenced input: peripheral blood. The receptor set was obtained from a man in his 70s with active or convalescent COVID-19. CDR3s include the opening cysteine and the closing phenylalanine or tryptophan. Each record gives: J gene, V gene, clone size, D gene, CDR3 DNA, CDR3 protein. A D gene is named only where the DNA matches it firmly. Size values are once, few and many counts, or a class for expanded clones, and some rows have none.

j_gene: TRBJ1-6; v_gene: TRBV14; abundance: NA; d_gene: NA; CDR3nt: TGTGCCAGCAGAACCGGGACATCTCATGGCTCCTATAATTCACCCCTCCACTTT; CDR3aa: CASRTGTSHGSYNSPLHF
j_gene: TRBJ1-1; v_gene: TRBV18; abundance: NA; d_gene: NA; CDR3nt: TGTGCCAGCTCACCCCGAGGGCAGACGAACACTGAAGCTTTCTTT; CDR3aa: CASSPRGQTNTEAFF
j_gene: TRBJ1-5; v_gene: TRBV6-1; abundance: NA; d_gene: NA; CDR3nt: TGTGCCAGCAGTGACAGGGGTATTTATCAGCCCCAGCATTTT; CDR3aa: CASSDRGIYQPQHF
j_gene: TRBJ1-1; v_gene: TRBV3-1/TRBV3-2; abundance: once; d_gene: NA; CDR3nt: TGTGCCAGCAGCGAAAGTCTCCAACAGAACACTGAAGCTTTCTTT; CDR3aa: CASSESLQQNTEAFF
j_gene: TRBJ2-1; v_gene: TRBV6-6; abundance: NA; d_gene: NA; CDR3nt: TGTGCCAGCACCATACCGGGACAAAACAATGAGCAGTTCTTC; CDR3aa: CASTIPGQNNEQFF
j_gene: TRBJ2-2; v_gene: TRBV24-1; abundance: NA; d_gene: NA; CDR3nt: TGTGCCACCAGTGACCCGGAAACAGGGACCGGGGAGCTGTTTTTT; CDR3aa: CATSDPETGTGELFF
j_gene: TRBJ1-1; v_gene: TRBV19; abundance: few; d_gene: NA; CDR3nt: TGTGCCAGTAGTATAGACAGGGCGAACACTGAAGCTTTCTTT; CDR3aa: CASSIDRANTEAFF
j_gene: TRBJ1-2; v_gene: TRBV5-4; abundance: NA; d_gene: TRBD1; CDR3nt: TGTGCCAGCAGCTCAGCTTTGACAGGGGTGGACTATGGCTACACCTTC; CDR3aa: CASSSALTGVDYGYTF
j_gene: TRBJ2-5; v_gene: TRBV11-2; abundance: NA; d_gene: NA; CDR3nt: TGTGCCAGCAGCCGGGAACGGGGGGAGACCCAGTACTTC; CDR3aa: CASSRERGETQYF
j_gene: TRBJ1-5; v_gene: TRBV6-6; abundance: NA; d_gene: NA; CDR3nt: TGTGCCAGCAGCCCCGGGGTGGGACACAATCAGCCCCAGCATTTT; CDR3aa: CASSPGVGHNQPQHF
j_gene: TRBJ2-1; v_gene: TRBV6-1; abundance: NA; d_gene: TRBD1; CDR3nt: TGTGCCAGCAGTGAAGCCGGGACAGCCGCCAATGAGCAGTTCTTC; CDR3aa: CASSEAGTAANEQFF
j_gene: TRBJ2-2; v_gene: TRBV3-1/TRBV3-2; abundance: NA; d_gene: TRBD2; CDR3nt: TGTGCCAGCAGCCAAGAACAACTAGCGATCGGGGAGCTGTTTTTT; CDR3aa: CASSQEQLAIGELFF
j_gene: TRBJ2-2; v_gene: TRBV27; abundance: NA; d_gene: TRBD1; CDR3nt: TGTGCCAGCAGTCCCTTGGACAGGGGTGGCACCGGGGAGCTGTTTTTT; CDR3aa: CASSPLDRGGTGELFF
j_gene: TRBJ1-1; v_gene: TRBV5-1; abundance: NA; d_gene: TRBD1; CDR3nt: TGCGCCAGCAGCAGCCCAGGGGGAGAAGCTTTCTTT; CDR3aa: CASSSPGGEAFF
j_gene: TRBJ2-7; v_gene: TRBV11-2; abundance: NA; d_gene: TRBD2; CDR3nt: TGTGCCAGCAGCTCTCGACTAGCGGGGTACGAGCAGTACTTC; CDR3aa: CASSSRLAGYEQYF
j_gene: TRBJ1-1; v_gene: TRBV25-1; abundance: NA; d_gene: NA; CDR3nt: TGTGCCAGCAGTGTTTGGGGGCGTCATGAAGCTTTCTTT; CDR3aa: CASSVWGRHEAFF
j_gene: TRBJ1-6; v_gene: TRBV19; abundance: NA; d_gene: NA; CDR3nt: TGTGCCAGTAGTTTGAGGTTGGAGGCACCCCTCCACTTT; CDR3aa: CASSLRLEAPLHF
j_gene: TRBJ2-7; v_gene: TRBV5-1; abundance: NA; d_gene: NA; CDR3nt: TGCGCCAGCAGCCAGGGGTCCCAAGACAGCTCCTACGAGCAGTACTTC; CDR3aa: CASSQGSQDSSYEQYF
j_gene: TRBJ2-4; v_gene: TRBV6-1; abundance: NA; d_gene: TRBD1; CDR3nt: TGTGCCAGCAGTGAAGGATCAGGGGGAAAAAACATTCAGTACTTC; CDR3aa: CASSEGSGGKNIQYF
j_gene: TRBJ2-7; v_gene: TRBV30; abundance: NA; d_gene: NA; CDR3nt: TGTGCCTGGAGGGCGGGGGCCTCCGGCGAGCAGTACTTC; CDR3aa: CAWRAGASGEQYF
j_gene: TRBJ2-1; v_gene: TRBV6-1; abundance: NA; d_gene: NA; CDR3nt: TGTGCCAGCAGTGAAACCCCCCCGGGGGCAGGGACAGAAAATGAGCAGTTCTTC; CDR3aa: CASSETPPGAGTENEQFF
j_gene: TRBJ1-2; v_gene: TRBV2; abundance: NA; d_gene: NA; CDR3nt: TGTGCCAGCAGCCCTCGGTGGGAGGGTTCGAATGGCTACACCTTC; CDR3aa: CASSPRWEGSNGYTF